Shown below are 16 T cell receptor beta chains from a single sample sequenced in a study of blood T cell repertoires in COVID-19. This table comes from immunoSEQ multiplex PCR, and its TCRdb copy is limited to in-frame clones, with some not included. The sample has just over 150,000 clones, about 79% seen once. The sequencing sample was made of peripheral blood. The origin of the receptors is a woman in her fifties or sixties with acute or convalescent COVID-19.

In this sample, this clone turned up once. This chain links TRBV7-3 with TRBJ2-1, with TRBD2 identical over 12 bases. The CDR3 consists of 19 residues. V was clipped by 2 bases and J by 5 bases; unmatched bases: 13. Looked up from germline, CDR1 is SGHTA and CDR2 is FQGTGA. The CDR3 region is CASSLESSGRAHLNNEQFF. The CDR3, as DNA: TGTGCCAGCAGCTTAGAGTCTAGCGGGAGGGCCCATTTGAACAATGAGCAGTTCTTC.

The chain is built from TRBV25-1 and TRBJ1-1, with a possible D match to TRBD1 (5 bases). The V gene's germline CDR1 is MGHDK and CDR2 SYGVNS. V lost 7 bases, J lost 11 bases, and 20 bases lay in between. The CDR3 totals 13 residues. This CDR3 reads CASTRYGGKAAFF. In DNA form, the CDR3 reads TGTGCCAGCACCCGGTATGGGGGGAAGGCGGCTTTCTTT.

This clone turned up a few times. V and J are TRBV5-4 and TRBJ1-6; D gene unclear. V was cut by 0 bases and J by 7 bases, with 8 bases left in between. From germline, CDR1 is SGHNT and CDR2 YYREEE (reference sequence). The CDR3 is 14 amino acids. CDR3 coding DNA: TGTGCCAGCAGCTTGGCCAGTGAAAATTCACCCCTCCACTTT. Protein: CASSLASENSPLHF.

The chain joins TRBV5-4 to TRBJ2-1; 9 bases agree with TRBD2. Germline trimming cut 2 bases from V and 15 bases from J; bases unmatched to any gene: 6. Germline V gene lookup returns CDR1 SGHNT and CDR2 YYREEE (reference sequence). This CDR3 contains 12 residues. CDR3 nucleotide sequence: TGTGCCAGCAGCTTACAATCTAGCGGGACGTTCTTC. This gives the protein CASSLQSSGTFF.

V usage is TRBV18 and J usage is TRBJ1-1, with D possibly TRBD1 on 5 matching bases. The germline V gene has CDR1 KGHSH and CDR2 LQKENI. CDR3 length: 13 amino acids. Trimming took 3 bases from V and 4 from J, leaving 9 bases between them. The CDR3 spells CASSPRVTTEAFF. CDR3 DNA sequence: TGTGCCAGCTCACCCAGGGTCACCACTGAAGCTTTCTTT.

This clone has only one observation. CDR3 sequence (DNA): TGTGCCAGCAGCAGTAGCGGGGGGCGGAACAATGAGCAGTTCTTC. Translating it yields CASSSSGGRNNEQFF. This chain joins TRBV7-2 and TRBJ2-1, with 10 bases matching TRBD2. In germline, CDR1 is SGHTA, CDR2 FQGNSA. CDR3 length equals 15 residues. After removal of 5 bases from V and 5 bases from J, the junction contained 6 bases not matched to a gene.

The gene calls are TRBV1 and TRBJ2-3; the table's D call, TRBD1, was not checked against the DNA. TRBV1 is noted as a pseudogene. This CDR3 has 17 amino acids. CDR3 sequence: CTSSPFLTGKGTDTQYF. The CDR3 DNA is TGCACCAGCAGCCCATTCTTGACAGGAAAGGGCACAGATACGCAGTATTTT.

This chain uses TRBV6-6 with TRBJ2-5; D possibly corresponds to TRBD1 (6 bases). This CDR3 is built from 14 residues. The germline V gene has CDR1 MNHNY and CDR2 SVGAGI (reference sequence). V shed 7 bases and J shed 5 bases, with 17 bases lying between them. The CDR3 coding sequence is TGTGCCAGCACAACAGGGTCAGGGCGGGAGACCCAGTACTTC. Amino acids: CASTTGSGRETQYF.

V and J are TRBV6-5 and TRBJ2-7; perhaps TRBD1 as D (6 bases). The CDR3 spans 15 residues. V lost 7 bases and J 0 bases, leaving 16 bases between the germline ends. Germline CDR1 and CDR2: MNHEY and SVGAGI. CDR3 in DNA: TGTGCCAGCACCATGGACACAGGGAACTCCTACGAGCAGTACTTC. Its translation: CASTMDTGNSYEQYF.

The V and J genes are TRBV11-1 and TRBJ1-6; unclear D gene. The CDR3 sequence is 13 residues long. V was trimmed by 4 bases and J by 11 bases, leaving 12 bases between them. Germline CDR1 reads SGHAT; CDR2 reads FQDESV (reference sequence). In DNA, the CDR3 is TGTGCCAGCAGCTACGGCGGAAATACACCCCTCCACTTT. It translates to CASSYGGNTPLHF. Supplemented by reference TRBV11-1 and TRBJ1-6, the full variable domain reads EAEVAQSPRYKITEKSQAVAFWCDPISGHATLYWYRQILGQGPELLVQFQDESVVDDSQLPKDRFSAERLKGVDSTLKIQPAELGDSAMYLCASSYGGNTPLHFGNGTRLTVT.

The chain is built from TRBV5-1 and TRBJ1-2, with 12 bases identical to TRBD1. CDR1 and CDR2 (germline): SGHRS, YFSETQ. Unmatched junction bases numbered 7, after V lost 2 bases and J lost 8 bases. The CDR3 sequence is 15 residues long. As DNA, the CDR3 is TGCGCCAGCAGCTTTCCGGGACAGGGGGCCTTGGGCTACACCTTC. Residues: CASSFPGQGALGYTF.

The chain recombines TRBV5-5 with TRBJ1-3; D gene ambiguous. This CDR3 spans 15 amino acids. Trimming pared 1 base from V and 2 bases from J, leaving 10 bases between. Germline loops: CDR1 SGHKS, CDR2 YYEKEE (reference sequence). The CDR3 nucleotides are TGTGCCAGCAGCTTGAGTCTACCACCTGGAAACACCATATATTTT. It translates to CASSLSLPPGNTIYF.

The J gene is TRBJ2-1, the V gene TRBV23-1; D is perhaps TRBD2 (6 bases). TRBV23-1 is annotated as an ORF whose role is uncertain. The CDR3 runs 17 residues. The ends were cut back, 4 bases at V and 7 bases at J, with 23 bases in the middle. The CDR3 region has the DNA TGCGCCAGCAGTCCCAACCCCTTAGCGGAGGGCGGGAATGAGCAGTTCTTC. It yields the protein CASSPNPLAEGGNEQFF.

The chain combines TRBV9 with TRBJ2-4, with D possibly being TRBD2 (6 bases). CDR3 length equals 13 residues. Germline CDR1 is SGDLS and CDR2 is YYNGEE. Trimming pared 3 bases from V and 3 bases from J, leaving 7 bases between. The CDR3 reads CASSAGLKNIQYF. The CDR3 DNA sequence: TGTGCCAGCAGCGCGGGACTCAAAAACATTCAGTACTTC.

This chain links TRBV11-2 with TRBJ1-1, with D maybe TRBD1 (5 bases). The length of the CDR3 is 13 residues. The ends were cut back, 1 base at V and 3 bases at J, with 6 bases in the middle. Per germline, CDR1 SGHAT and CDR2 FQNNGV. The CDR3 DNA sequence: TGTGCCAGCAGCTTAGGCAGGGACACTGAAGCTTTCTTT. Its translation is CASSLGRDTEAFF.

J is TRBJ2-7 and V is TRBV7-8, with TRBD2 matching 11 bases. Germline lookup yields CDR1 SGHVS and CDR2 FQNEAQ. V shed 4 bases, J shed 4 bases, and the junction held 6 bases outside the gene matches. CDR3 length: 15 amino acids. The CDR3 loop is CASSSLAGAFYEQYF. Here the CDR3 DNA reads TGTGCCAGCAGCTCACTAGCGGGGGCCTTTTACGAGCAGTACTTC. The whole variable domain, filled in from reference TRBV7-8 and TRBJ2-7, reads GAGVSQSPRYKVAKRGQDVALRCDPISGHVSLFWYQQALGQGPEFLTYFQNEAQLDKSGLPSDRFFAERPEGSVSTLKIQRTQQEDSAVYLCASSSLAGAFYEQYFGPGTRLTVT.